The rows below give T cell receptor beta chains drawn from one sample of a study of blood T cell repertoires in COVID-19. The method was immunoSEQ multiplex PCR; TCRdb's version includes in-frame clones alone and lacks a portion of them. The top ten hold roughly 12% of the sample, which has approximately 11,000 clones, over 65% seen once. Sequencing used peripheral blood. These receptors all come from a human donor in a cohort sampled during active COVID-19. Both conserved end residues are part of each CDR3. Each record gives: D gene, V gene, clone size, J gene, CDR3 DNA, CDR3 protein. A D gene is named only where the DNA matches it firmly. The size of a clone is reported for some rows only, either as once, few or many, or as a class for expanded clones.

d_gene: -; v_gene: TRBV6-2/TRBV6-3; abundance: -; j_gene: TRBJ2-2; CDR3nt: TGTGCCAGCAGCCCCGGACTGTTGTCAGAGCTGTTTTTT; CDR3aa: CASSPGLLSELFF
d_gene: -; v_gene: TRBV11-3; abundance: few; j_gene: TRBJ2-7; CDR3nt: TGTGCCAGCAGCGTAGTCTGCTGGCTCTCCTACGAGCAGTACTTC; CDR3aa: CASSVVCWLSYEQYF
d_gene: TRBD1; v_gene: TRBV5-5; abundance: -; j_gene: TRBJ2-3; CDR3nt: TGTGCCAGCAGCCTCGGGTACAGGGGGACCACAGATACGCAGTATTTT; CDR3aa: CASSLGYRGTTDTQYF
d_gene: -; v_gene: TRBV28; abundance: -; j_gene: TRBJ1-1; CDR3nt: TGTGCCAGCAGTTTCAAGGTTCAGGGTCAAGCTTTCTTT; CDR3aa: CASSFKVQGQAFF
d_gene: TRBD2; v_gene: TRBV7-7; abundance: few; j_gene: TRBJ2-7; CDR3nt: TGTGCCAGCAGCTTAATGGGGGCCCGACTAGCGGGGCTTTACGAGCAGTACTTC; CDR3aa: CASSLMGARLAGLYEQYF
d_gene: -; v_gene: TRBV6-5; abundance: -; j_gene: TRBJ2-1; CDR3nt: TGTGCCAGCAGTTACTCGACAGCGTACAATGAGCAGTTCTTC; CDR3aa: CASSYSTAYNEQFF
d_gene: -; v_gene: TRBV4-1; abundance: -; j_gene: TRBJ2-7; CDR3nt: TGCGCCAGCAGCCAAGATAGGGGTAGGTCTTACGAGCAGTACTTC; CDR3aa: CASSQDRGRSYEQYF
d_gene: -; v_gene: TRBV28; abundance: -; j_gene: TRBJ1-5; CDR3nt: TGTGCCAGCAAGGGAGGGGGGGGCGGTAAGCCCCAGCATTTT; CDR3aa: CASKGGGGGKPQHF
d_gene: TRBD2; v_gene: TRBV7-9; abundance: -; j_gene: TRBJ2-3; CDR3nt: TGTGCCAGCAGCTCTCTGACTAGCCAAGATACGCAGTATTTT; CDR3aa: CASSSLTSQDTQYF
d_gene: TRBD1; v_gene: TRBV27; abundance: -; j_gene: TRBJ1-2; CDR3nt: TGTGCCAGCAGTGAACAGGGGAGTGGGTATGGCTACACCTTC; CDR3aa: CASSEQGSGYGYTF
d_gene: -; v_gene: TRBV9; abundance: -; j_gene: TRBJ2-7; CDR3nt: TGTGCCAGCAGCGTAGCTCCGGGACAAGCGTACGAGCAGTACTTC; CDR3aa: CASSVAPGQAYEQYF
d_gene: TRBD1; v_gene: TRBV7-9; abundance: -; j_gene: TRBJ2-1; CDR3nt: TGTGCCAGCAGCATGACAGGGATGATGAGCAAGTTCTTC; CDR3aa: CASSMTGMMSKFF
d_gene: -; v_gene: TRBV21-1; abundance: once; j_gene: TRBJ1-5; CDR3nt: TGTGCCAGCACCCTCTGGGGCCCAGAGGGGGCCCAGCATTTT; CDR3aa: CASTLWGPEGAQHF
d_gene: -; v_gene: TRBV7-9; abundance: once; j_gene: TRBJ2-3; CDR3nt: TGTGCCAGCAGCTCCACGGGACTGATTTACACAGATACGCAGTATTTT; CDR3aa: CASSSTGLIYTDTQYF
d_gene: -; v_gene: TRBV3-1/TRBV3-2; abundance: once; j_gene: TRBJ2-7; CDR3nt: TGTGCCAGCAGCCCCGGTGGGGGGGCCGAGCAGTACTTC; CDR3aa: CASSPGGGAEQYF
d_gene: TRBD2; v_gene: TRBV20-1; abundance: -; j_gene: TRBJ2-2; CDR3nt: TGCAGTGCTAGTTCGTGGCGGGAGGACGACACCGGGGAGCTGTTTTTT; CDR3aa: CSASSWREDDTGELFF
d_gene: TRBD1; v_gene: TRBV2; abundance: -; j_gene: TRBJ1-1; CDR3nt: TGTGCCAGCCAGGGGGACGGCGGGGACACTGAAGCTTTCTTT; CDR3aa: CASQGDGGDTEAFF
d_gene: TRBD2; v_gene: TRBV2; abundance: -; j_gene: TRBJ2-3; CDR3nt: TGTGCCAGCAGTGAAGGGACTAGCGGGGCCTTTAGCACAGATACGCAGTATTTT; CDR3aa: CASSEGTSGAFSTDTQYF
d_gene: TRBD1; v_gene: TRBV18; abundance: -; j_gene: TRBJ1-4; CDR3nt: TGTGCCAGCACTCCGGGCAGGGGGGCAACTAATGAAAAACTGTTTTTT; CDR3aa: CASTPGRGATNEKLFF
d_gene: TRBD2; v_gene: TRBV11-2; abundance: few; j_gene: TRBJ2-7; CDR3nt: TGTGCCAGCAGCTTAGTTTCTAGCGGGAGCTCCTACGAGCAGTACTTC; CDR3aa: CASSLVSSGSSYEQYF
d_gene: -; v_gene: TRBV3-1/TRBV3-2; abundance: -; j_gene: TRBJ2-3; CDR3nt: TGTGCCAGCACGGGAGGGGGCTCTAAGATACGCACAGATACGCAGTATTTT; CDR3aa: CASTGGGSKIRTDTQYF
d_gene: -; v_gene: TRBV6-1; abundance: few; j_gene: TRBJ2-1; CDR3nt: TGTGCCAGCAGTGGCGTAAATCCTAGCTCCTACAATGAGCAGTTCTTC; CDR3aa: CASSGVNPSSYNEQFF
d_gene: TRBD1; v_gene: TRBV24-1; abundance: -; j_gene: TRBJ1-5; CDR3nt: TGTGCCACCAGTGACCCGGGGACAGGGGACTATAGCAATCAGCCCCAGCATTTT; CDR3aa: CATSDPGTGDYSNQPQHF
d_gene: TRBD1; v_gene: TRBV9; abundance: few; j_gene: TRBJ2-5; CDR3nt: TGTGCCAGCAGCCCCCAGGGGGTGCAGACCCAGTACTTC; CDR3aa: CASSPQGVQTQYF
d_gene: TRBD1; v_gene: TRBV6-5; abundance: -; j_gene: TRBJ1-6; CDR3nt: TGTGCCAGCAGAGCCGGGACAGCTTTTAATTCACCCCTCCACTTT; CDR3aa: CASRAGTAFNSPLHF
d_gene: -; v_gene: TRBV9; abundance: once; j_gene: TRBJ2-7; CDR3nt: TGTGCCAGCAGCTTGAGCGGGCAACCCTACGAGCAGTACTTC; CDR3aa: CASSLSGQPYEQYF
d_gene: -; v_gene: TRBV5-4; abundance: -; j_gene: TRBJ2-7; CDR3nt: TGTGCCAGCAGCTTGAAAGGGGCCTACGAGCAGTACTTC; CDR3aa: CASSLKGAYEQYF